This paragraph covers one T cell receptor (beta chain) sequence. This sample was taken from a study of blood T cell repertoires in COVID-19. Overall study: Material from acute and convalescent COVID-19 was sourced from the United States, Italy and Spain. PBMCs, B-cell-depleted T cells, or T cells provided the cDNA or gDNA that made up the material.

Data came from immunoSEQ multiplex PCR; TCRdb stores just in-frame clones and leaves some out. The sample shows 100,000 to 120,000 clones, 88% of them seen only once. CDR1 is MDHEN, CDR2 SYDVKM, per germline. V lost 5 bases and J lost 2; bases outside the gene matches: 9. The CDR3 is 16 residues long. The sequence was collected from a woman aged 45-65 years with acute or convalescent COVID-19. V gene TRBV28 combines with J gene TRBJ1-5; 7 positions match TRBD1. Sequenced: peripheral blood. The CDR3: CASSLTVGTGNQPQHF. CDR3 DNA: TGTGCCAGCAGTCTCACCGTCGGGACAGGCAATCAGCCCCAGCATTTT.